The source of this T cell receptor (beta chain) is a study of OX40 agonist ivuxolimab in advanced cancers. Across the study: Cancers in dose escalation were hepatocellular, melanoma, renal cell and head and neck.

With 0 bases clipped from V and 6 bases from J, the junction kept 11 bases outside the gene matches. CDR1 and CDR2 (germline): MGHRA, YSYEKL. The CDR3 is 17 residues long. Assay: immunoSEQ multiplex PCR; the TCRdb copy retains only in-frame clones and omits some. The table includes about 40,000 clones, approximately 90% detected once. The investigators sampled blood at baseline, at cycle 4 day 1, and at cycle 7 day 1. Source: CD4+ or CD8+ T cells sorted from blood, taken in a trial of the OX40 agonist ivuxolimab. The receptor was isolated from an adult with an advanced solid tumor such as melanoma, head and neck, liver or kidney cancer. The chain links TRBV4-1 to TRBJ1-2; TRBD1 agrees at 9 bases. For the CDR3, the DNA is TGCGCCAGCAGCCAAGATTTAAGCGACAGGGGGATTGATGGCTACACCTTC. It translates to CASSQDLSDRGIDGYTF.